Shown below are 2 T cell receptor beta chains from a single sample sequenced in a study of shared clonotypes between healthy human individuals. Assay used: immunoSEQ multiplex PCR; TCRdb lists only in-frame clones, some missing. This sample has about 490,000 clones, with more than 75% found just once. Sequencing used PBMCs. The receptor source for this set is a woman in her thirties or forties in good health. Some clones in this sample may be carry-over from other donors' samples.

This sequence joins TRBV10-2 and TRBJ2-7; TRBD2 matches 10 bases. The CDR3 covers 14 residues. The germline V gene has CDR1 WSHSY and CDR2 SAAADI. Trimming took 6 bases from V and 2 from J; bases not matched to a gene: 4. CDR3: CASSLLAGPYEQYF. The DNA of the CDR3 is TGCGCCAGCAGCCTACTAGCGGGACCCTACGAGCAGTACTTC.

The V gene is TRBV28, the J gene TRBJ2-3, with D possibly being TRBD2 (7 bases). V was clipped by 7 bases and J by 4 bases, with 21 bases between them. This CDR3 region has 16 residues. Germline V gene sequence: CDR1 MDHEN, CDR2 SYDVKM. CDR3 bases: TGTGCCAGCACCCCCCCCACAGGGAGGGGGTCAGATACGCAGTATTTT. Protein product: CASTPPTGRGSDTQYF.